Shown below are 24 T cell receptor beta chains from a single sample sequenced in a study of response to subunit inactivated influenza vaccine. Each CDR3 protein is one row after TCRdb ran MiXCR on the RT-PCR reads. This sample has around 570,000 distinct CDR3 sequences, with about 11% found just once. This sample was shared with a second study, whose subject was T cells expressing NK-cell markers. From that paper: The authors made TCR beta cDNA libraries by 5'RACE template switching. This switching added a universal primer site and UMIs.

This specimen consisted of PBMCs from blood, obtained on the day of vaccination. All receptors come from a man aged 50-60 years who received an inactivated influenza vaccine.

The V and J genes are TRBV4-3 and TRBJ2-7; D unresolved. The germline CDR1 and CDR2 sequences are LGHNA and YSLEER. Trimming pared 0 bases from V and 0 bases from J, leaving 9 bases between. The CDR3 is 15 amino acids. The CDR3 DNA reads TGCGCCAGCAGCCAAGAGCGGTATAGCTCCTACGAGCAGTACTTC. It yields the protein CASSQERYSSYEQYF.

This clonotype was seen a few times. V and J are TRBV6-5 and TRBJ2-5; D is ambiguous. V lost 2 bases to trimming and J lost 6 bases, with 4 bases between them. In germline, CDR1 is MNHEY, CDR2 SVGAGI. The CDR3 runs 11 residues. The CDR3 DNA is TGTGCCAGCAGTTACCTAAAGACCCAGTACTTC. Encoded protein: CASSYLKTQYF.

Remarks on this clonotype: At one of its ends the junction is not consistent with the germline gene, which may arise from a read error. V gene TRBV5-1 combines with J gene TRBJ2-3, with D possibly being TRBD1 or TRBD2 (6 bases each). CDR1 and CDR2 from the germline V gene are SGHRS and YFSETQ. The CDR3 contains 14 residues. CDR3 DNA: TGCGCCAGCACCTTGGGGGGCTCATCCGATACGCAGTATTTT. Residues: CASTLGGSSDTQYF.

This clonotype showed up just a few times. The chain has TRBV3-1 and TRBJ2-7; 7 bases are a match to TRBD2. V dropped 8 bases and J dropped 6; count of bases not matched to a gene: 7. CDR1 and CDR2 (germline): LGHDT, YNNKEL (reference sequence). CDR3 length: 12 residues. CDR3 sequence: CASWGGGREQYF. CDR3 sequence (DNA): TGTGCCAGCTGGGGGGGAGGGCGCGAGCAGTACTTC.

This clonotype turned up a few times. This CDR3 is CASSLLQGIIAEAFF. The CDR3 DNA sequence: TGTGCCAGCAGCTTATTGCAGGGGATCATAGCTGAAGCTTTCTTT. This rearrangement joins TRBV7-9 to TRBJ1-1; D perhaps matches TRBD1 (6 bases). Trimming removed 2 bases from V and 6 bases from J, with 16 bases in between. This CDR3 contains 15 residues. In germline, CDR1 is SEHNR, CDR2 FQNEAQ (reference sequence). Combining the CDR3 with reference TRBV7-9 and TRBJ1-1 gives the whole variable domain DTGVSQNPRHKITKRGQNVTFRCDPISEHNRLYWYRQTLGQGPEFLTYFQNEAQLEKSRLLSDRFSAERPKGSFSTLEIQRTEQGDSAMYLCASSLLQGIIAEAFFGQGTRLTVV.

This clonotype appeared a few times. The chain joins TRBV6-1 to TRBJ2-7; a weak D match, TRBD1 (6 bases). CDR1 and CDR2 (germline): MNHNS, SASEGT. This CDR3 spans 14 amino acids. Trimming took 6 bases from V and 1 from J, leaving 13 bases between them. Written as DNA, the CDR3 is TGTGCCAGCAGCCTGATTACAGGGTCCTACGAGCAGTACTTC. It codes for CASSLITGSYEQYF.

The chain couples TRBV4-1 to TRBJ2-7, with 12 bases lining up with TRBD1. This CDR3 has 17 residues. The V and J ends lost 4 bases and 3 bases, in that order; junction bases with no gene match: 10. Germline lookup yields CDR1 MGHRA and CDR2 YSYEKL. This CDR3 reads CASSLSGGTGGLYEQYF. CDR3 DNA sequence: TGCGCCAGCAGCCTTTCTGGGGGGACAGGGGGCCTCTACGAGCAGTACTTC.

This clonotype was counted between two and nine times. The chain couples TRBV29-1 to TRBJ2-2; no firm D call. CDR1 is SQVTM, CDR2 ANQGSEA, per germline. There are 13 residues in the CDR3. The V gene lost 4 bases and the J gene lost 4 bases, with 10 bases spanning the gap. DNA of the CDR3: TGCAGCGTTGCGCGGACGACCACCGGGGAGCTGTTTTTT. This gives the protein CSVARTTTGELFF.

The chain joins TRBV29-1 to TRBJ2-3, with TRBD2 matching over 9 bases. The CDR3 contains 16 residues. Germline loops: CDR1 SQVTM, CDR2 ANQGSEA. V was pared by 4 bases and J by 4 bases, with 12 bases of the junction left unmatched. CDR3 region: CSVAAGGGTRSDTQYF. CDR3 nucleotide sequence: TGCAGCGTTGCAGCGGGGGGAGGAACCAGATCAGATACGCAGTATTTT.

The chain employs TRBV3-1 and TRBJ1-2; D ambiguous. The CDR3 sequence is 19 residues long. Trimming cost V 4 bases and J 2 bases, with 26 bases left between them. From germline, CDR1 is LGHDT and CDR2 YNNKEL (reference sequence). DNA of the CDR3: TGTGCCAGCAGCCCGCACCTCTGGAGGATAGAATCCTGGAACTATGGCTACACCTTC. Encoded protein: CASSPHLWRIESWNYGYTF.

This clonotype was recorded a few times. The CDR3 sequence: CASSLSWKYEQFF. For the CDR3, the DNA is TGTGCCAGCAGTTTATCGTGGAAGTATGAGCAGTTCTTC. This rearrangement joins TRBV27 to TRBJ2-1; D is unclear. Germline assignment: CDR1 MNHEY and CDR2 SMNVEV (reference sequence). The CDR3 runs to 13 residues. Trimming shortened V by 0 bases and J by 8 bases, and 8 bases separated the two germline ends.

This clonotype occurred a few times. J is TRBJ1-2 and V is TRBV6-1; a weak D match, TRBD1 (5 bases). The length of the CDR3 is 14 residues. Germline V lookup: CDR1 MNHNS, CDR2 SASEGT. Trimming took 6 bases from V and 5 from J, leaving 16 bases between them. CDR3 coding DNA: TGTGCCAGCAGCTCGGGGCCCGGGCGGTATGGCTACACCTTC. Encoded protein: CASSSGPGRYGYTF.

This clonotype was counted ten times or more. The gene calls are TRBV6-5 and TRBJ2-1; TRBD1 agrees at 7 bases. CDR1 and CDR2 from the germline V gene are MNHEY and SVGAGI. The CDR3 consists of 16 residues. Unmatched junction bases numbered 4, after V lost 0 bases and J lost 2 bases. The CDR3 spells CASSYSIQGAYNEQFF. CDR3 nucleotides: TGTGCCAGCAGTTACTCGATCCAGGGGGCCTACAATGAGCAGTTCTTC.

This clonotype was observed a handful of times. The chain uses TRBV6-2 or TRBV6-3 and TRBJ2-7; a weak D match, TRBD2 (5 bases). The CDR3 has 15 residues. Trimming stripped 5 bases from V and 0 bases from J, with 14 bases between. Looked up from germline, CDR1 is MNHEY and CDR2 is SVGEGT. The CDR3 here is CASSTISGSSYEQYF. The CDR3 region has the DNA TGTGCCAGCAGTACCATCTCGGGGAGCTCCTACGAGCAGTACTTC.

A word on this clonotype: The junction shows a germline mismatch at one end, possibly a read error. The V call is TRBV9, the J call TRBJ1-1; 8 bases agree with TRBD1. Germline values: CDR1 SGDLS, CDR2 YYNGEE. The CDR3 totals 17 residues. Written as DNA, the CDR3 is TGTGCCAGCAGCGTAGGTCCCGGGACAGGACTGAACACTGAGGCTTTCTTT. Its protein is CASSVGPGTGLNTEAFF.

This clonotype has only a few counts. The gene calls are TRBV28 and TRBJ2-7; D is unresolved. The V gene lost 6 bases and the J gene lost 2 bases, with 20 bases spanning the gap. In germline, CDR1 is MDHEN, CDR2 SYDVKM. The CDR3 loop spans 16 amino acids. The CDR3 loop is CASSHNRAGGTYEQYF. As DNA, the CDR3 is TGTGCCAGCAGCCACAATCGGGCAGGTGGAACCTACGAGCAGTACTTC.

This clonotype was recorded many times. The chain links TRBV6-5 to TRBJ2-7; 14 bases line up with TRBD2. CDR3 size: 15 residues. The germline V gene encodes CDR1 MNHEY and CDR2 SVGAGI. After removal of 4 bases from V and 4 bases from J, the junction contained 3 bases not matched to a gene. CDR3 DNA: TGTGCCAGCAGTTTGACTAGCGGGGGGGCATACGAGCAGTACTTC. The encoded protein is CASSLTSGGAYEQYF.

This clonotype was detected once. The V call is TRBV28, the J call TRBJ2-1, with D unresolved. The V gene's germline CDR1 is MDHEN and CDR2 SYDVKM. V lost 3 bases, J lost 4 bases, and 7 bases lay in between. The CDR3 has 13 residues. The CDR3, as DNA: TGTGCCAGCAGTTTCGGCTTTTACAATGAGCAGTTCTTC. This encodes CASSFGFYNEQFF. The entire variable domain, with the rest obtained from reference TRBV28 and TRBJ2-1, is as follows: DVKVTQSSRYLVKRTGEKVFLECVQDMDHENMFWYRQDPGLGLRLIYFSYDVKMKEKGDIPEGYSVSREKKERFSLILESASTNQTSMYLCASSFGFYNEQFFGPGTRLTVL.

This clonotype has at least ten counts. This chain joins TRBV10-3 and TRBJ2-3, with TRBD2 matching over 7 bases. V lost 8 bases, J lost 2 bases, and 7 bases stayed unmatched. The germline V gene encodes CDR1 ENHRY and CDR2 SYGVKD. This CDR3 spans 14 amino acids. The CDR3 DNA reads TGTGCCATCCGGGGAGGGACGTACACAGATACGCAGTATTTT. It encodes CAIRGGTYTDTQYF.

This clonotype was detected a few times. The CDR3 region is CASSSGFGSYEQYF. DNA of the CDR3: TGTGCCAGCAGCTCGGGCTTTGGATCCTACGAGCAGTACTTC. The V call is TRBV11-2, the J call TRBJ2-7; D not certain. The CDR3 loop spans 14 amino acids. The germline V gene encodes CDR1 SGHAT and CDR2 FQNNGV. V gave up 4 bases and J gave up 1 base, with 11 bases separating them.

This clonotype was detected ten times or more. The J gene is TRBJ2-1, the V gene TRBV5-1; D might be TRBD1 or TRBD2, each matching 5 bases. V lost 5 bases and J lost 4, with 10 bases in between. Germline CDR1 and CDR2: SGHRS and YFSETQ. The CDR3 length is 13 residues. CDR3 sequence: CASRRGSYNEQFF. In DNA form, the CDR3 reads TGCGCCAGCAGGAGGGGATCGTACAATGAGCAGTTCTTC.

The chain joins TRBV7-9 to TRBJ2-1, with TRBD1 as a possible D gene (5 bases). Trimming removed 2 bases from V and 5 bases from J, with 13 bases in between. The CDR3 is 15 residues long. CDR1 SEHNR and CDR2 FQNEAQ come from the germline V gene (reference sequence). CDR3 sequence: CASSLQGLRHNEQFF. The CDR3 bases are TGTGCCAGCAGCTTACAGGGCTTGCGCCACAATGAGCAGTTCTTC.

The table lists this clonotype with a few counts. The chain combines TRBV12-3 or TRBV12-4 with TRBJ2-1; 7 bases line up with TRBD1. The CDR3 runs 15 residues. V shed 6 bases and J 2 bases; nucleotides not matched to a gene: 7. The CDR3 region has the DNA TGTGCCAGCAGCCTAGGGACAGATACCTACAATGAGCAGTTCTTC. It codes for CASSLGTDTYNEQFF.

In its sample, this clonotype was seen a few times. V is TRBV20-1 and J is TRBJ2-1; 8 nucleotides agree with TRBD2. Germline CDR1 is DFQATT and CDR2 is SNEGSKA (reference sequence). Losses at the gene ends were 6 bases for V and 4 bases for J; bases not matched to a gene: 8. The CDR3 sequence is 14 residues long. The CDR3 bases are TGCAGTGCAGAGACTAGCGCCTATTACAATGAGCAGTTCTTC. Translating gives CSAETSAYYNEQFF.